This record looks at one T cell receptor (beta chain) sequence and its context. These data originate in a study of blood T cell repertoires in COVID-19. Study at large: COVID-19 samples from acute and convalescent phases originated in the United States, Italy and Spain. Sample material is recorded as cDNA or gDNA derived from T cells, B-cell-depleted T cells, or PBMCs.

Trimming removed 5 bases from V and 6 bases from J; junction bases left unmatched: 12. Germline assignment: CDR1 MDHEN and CDR2 SYDVKM. This CDR3 has 15 residues. In the original workflow: For nucleated cells, counts were estimated from reference gene primer amplification. The data were produced by immunoSEQ multiplex PCR, yet TCRdb's version contains in-frame clones alone and is incomplete. Clonal size and the V and J genes are those of that table, whereas D and trimming came from the DNA. The sample lists fewer than 40,000 clones, 90% occurring once. This chain uses TRBV28 with TRBJ1-2; 7 bases fit TRBD1. The sample consisted of peripheral blood. This receptor was identified in a man aged 55-75 years with active COVID-19. CDR3 bases: TGTGCCAGCAGTACCTCGGGACAGAGCGTCAATGGCTACACCTTC. This codes for CASSTSGQSVNGYTF.